This record looks at one T cell receptor beta chain sequence and its context. The specificity of this receptor is unknown. No quality values exist for individual bases; no much larger clone is one base distant. V and J lose 9 bases and 0 bases, and a span of 11 bases separates them. The cysteine opens and the phenylalanine closes a CDR3 of 13 amino acids. Left in the record is the CDR3 DNA by itself, 39 bases read in frame from the first base. The germline V gene yields SNHLY for CDR1 and FYNNEI for CDR2. TCR beta CDR3 regions were amplified from RNA transcripts. The TCR CDR3 was subjected to a first round of RT-PCR using the HTBI primer set and the Qiagen OneStep RT-PCR kit. A second multiplex PCR round built the libraries, followed by size selection and purification. Sequencing of the libraries was done on an Illumina HiSeq2000 using paired-end 100 bp reads. In the original analysis: Raw data were processed with SOAPnuke, discarding reads with adapters, uncalled bases, mean Phred below 15, or no exact constant-primer or identifier match. COPE v1.2.5 was used to merge the high-quality paired reads, and each unique nucleotide sequence was defined as a clonotype. MiTCR v1.1 was used to align the clonotypes against IMGT TRBV, TRBD and TRBJ reference segments. The analysis was restricted to V-J combinations with a frequency above 0.0001, which together covered just over 99% of the repertoires. The TCS score was defined as F50 (clonal expansion) divided by E x V (chaos), with BLOSUM62-based TCRdist calculated between CDR3 peptides within each V-J. Welch's t-statistics and random forest reduced roughly 540 V-J features to roughly 13, which were used in a naive Bayes classifier (R e1071). TCRdb's own reprocessing of the public reads used fastp at Q25 and MiXCR and kept productive beta chains. Every distinct CDR3 protein forms one entry, paired with its most common genes and DNA. The V and J calls were determined by TCRdb, not by the authors. This sample has around 350,000 distinct CDR3 sequences in its table, and 15% to 20% of those were observed once. Roughly a third of the sample lies in the top ten.

This entry is derived from a study of T cells in Graves' hyperthyroidism and ophthalmopathy (dated by TCRdb to 2018 to 2020). About the investigation overall: Peripheral blood samples were taken at initial diagnosis, before any treatment was given. In addition, the study compared T-cell repertoires in thyroid tissue and in blood from a handful of Graves' hyperthyroidism patients. TCR V-J signatures able to tell the groups apart were searched for in a discovery cohort of some 100 patients, of whom roughly 42 had Graves' ophthalmopathy and around 56 had stable Graves' hyperthyroidism. An independent validation cohort of about 19 hyperthyroidism patients and over 15 patients who later progressed to ophthalmopathy tested prospective prediction of ophthalmopathy. After sampling, hyperthyroidism patients received methimazole starting at 30 mg daily, and ophthalmopathy patients received high-dose intravenous methylprednisolone. TCR Vbeta CDR3 sequencing of 135 peripheral blood samples (more than 40 ophthalmopathy, roughly 74 hyperthyroidism and approximately 17 progressor patients) is reported in the paper. The 90 or so discovery patients were randomly split 7:3 into training and test sets. Study-wide conclusions, independent of this receptor: Sample size was not statistically predetermined, and investigators were not blinded to group allocation. In validation, progression to ophthalmopathy was predicted by the model with 70% to 71% sensitivity and under 85% specificity, a median of about 6.4 months before onset. Most expanded thyroid clonotypes (frequency above 0.001) were also detected in blood, suggesting blood repertoires may reflect thyroid immune responses. In cross-validation, a model built on a 13 V-J signature told ophthalmopathy apart from stable hyperthyroidism with 87.88% sensitivity and around 83% specificity, and in testing the same model reached 80%/75%.

Hyperthyroidism patients were newly diagnosed, had a disease duration of under 2 months, and were aged 18 to 65 years. Patients with uncontrolled infections, other autoimmune diseases, pregnancy or lactation were excluded. Diagnoses relied on clinical symptoms, serum thyroxine and TRAb, thyroid ultrasound and orbital computed tomography. Blood from progressor patients was collected at the time of first diagnosis with hyperthyroidism, before any ophthalmopathy symptoms had appeared. PBMCs were separated from approximately 10 ml of fresh peripheral blood using Ficoll-Paque density gradient centrifugation. Progressor patients were first diagnosed with Graves' hyperthyroidism and then developed ophthalmopathy during follow-up. Total RNA was extracted with Trizol reagent, and quality was checked on an Agilent 2100 Bioanalyzer.

The sequencing input was blood. The TCR comes from a woman in her 30s with Graves' hyperthyroidism that later progressed to Graves' ophthalmopathy. Recombination linked TRBV2 to TRBJ1-2; the best D guess is TRBD1, with 6 bases matching. The DNA reads TGTGCCAGACGGACAGTTGCTAACTATGGCTACACCTTC. It codes for CARRTVANYGYTF. With the rest looked up from the reference TRBV2 and TRBJ1-2 genes rather than sequenced, the full variable domain is EPEVTQTPSHQVTQMGQEVILRCVPISNHLYFYWYRQILGQKVEFLVSFYNNEISEKSEIFDDQFSVERPDGSNFTLKIRSTKLEDSAMYFCARRTVANYGYTFGSGTRLTVV.